These 5 T cell receptor beta chains were sequenced from one sample in a study of regulatory T cells in long-lasting Graves disease. The time point is: newly diagnosed GD, antithyroid drugs for less than 3 months. After RNA was extracted from PBMCs, the TCR library was made from it. HTBI primers from iRepertoire and Arm-PCR of CDR3 regions yielded the TCR beta libraries. TCRdb itself ran the multiplex PCR reads through MiXCR, one entry per CDR3 protein. This sample yields hundreds of thousands of distinct CDR3 sequences, of which approximately 15% are seen a single time; about 7.6% belongs to the top ten. The sample was also linked to a second study, of T cells in Graves' hyperthyroidism and ophthalmopathy.

The source was peripheral blood mononuclear cells (PBMCs), collected at new diagnosis, from a patient treated with antithyroid drugs. The receptors shown here come from a woman aged 40 to 50 with Graves disease.

This clonotype occurred many times. The gene calls are TRBV30 and TRBJ2-5; weak D call: TRBD1 (6 bases). In germline, CDR1 is GTSNPN, CDR2 SVGIG (reference sequence). V was clipped by 4 bases and J by 4 bases, with 10 bases between them. The CDR3 spans 12 residues. This CDR3 is CAWTQGPETQYF. CDR3 DNA sequence: TGTGCCTGGACACAGGGTCCAGAGACCCAGTACTTC. Together with reference TRBV30 and TRBJ2-5, the CDR3 gives the full variable domain: SQTIHQWPATLVQPVGSPLSLECTVEGTSNPNLYWYRQAAGRGLQLLFYSVGIGQISSEVPQNLSASRPQDRQFILSSKKLLLSDSGFYLCAWTQGPETQYFGPGTRLLVL.

This clonotype was recorded many times. V usage is TRBV12-5 and J usage is TRBJ2-1; D is perhaps TRBD1 or TRBD2 (5 bases each). Looked up from germline, CDR1 is LGHNT and CDR2 is FRNRAP. The length of the CDR3 is 15 residues. V shed 1 base and J shed 2 bases, with 9 bases lying between them. CDR3 coding DNA: TGTGCTAGTGGTTTGGAACCGGGGCCCTACAATGAGCAGTTCTTC. Its protein product is CASGLEPGPYNEQFF.

This clonotype was observed many times. This chain uses TRBV11-2 with TRBJ2-2, with 12 nucleotides matching TRBD2. V shed 5 bases, J shed 7 bases, and the junction held 8 bases outside the gene matches. The CDR3 is 16 amino acids. Germline values: CDR1 SGHAT, CDR2 FQNNGV. Here the CDR3 reads CASSIGLAGQGGELFF. CDR3 DNA sequence: TGTGCCAGCAGCATCGGACTAGCGGGACAAGGCGGGGAGCTGTTTTTT.

The J gene is TRBJ2-1, the V gene TRBV11-3; D is possibly TRBD2 (6 bases). Per germline, CDR1 SGHNT and CDR2 YENEEA. The CDR3 length is 17 residues. V was trimmed by 2 bases and J by 0 bases, leaving 14 bases between them. CDR3 loop: CASSLNWRDRSYNEQFF. CDR3 in DNA: TGTGCCAGCAGCTTAAATTGGCGGGACCGCTCCTACAATGAGCAGTTCTTC.

This clonotype turned up a few times. V is TRBV9 and J is TRBJ2-2, with D possibly being TRBD2 (5 bases). Germline V gives CDR1 SGDLS, CDR2 YYNGEE. Trimming removed 4 bases from V and 0 bases from J, with 7 bases in between. This CDR3 region has 14 residues. The CDR3 protein is CASSSSTNTGELFF. In nucleotides, the CDR3 is TGTGCCAGCAGCTCTAGCACGAACACCGGGGAGCTGTTTTTT.